This T cell receptor beta chain was identified during a study of blood T cell repertoires in COVID-19. The CDR3 sequence is 14 residues long. The V and J ends lost 6 bases and 7 bases, in that order; junction bases with no gene match: 9. From germline, CDR1 is SNHLY and CDR2 FYNNEI. Original handling: How many nucleated cells were present was estimated from reference gene primer amplification. Clones were sequenced by immunoSEQ multiplex PCR, and TCRdb holds only the in-frame ones, with some missing. The DNA gave D and trimming, while V, J and clone size come from that table. The sample includes 300,000 or so clones, more than 80% of them seen just once.

The sequence derives from a woman in her thirties or forties with acute or convalescent COVID-19. The chain joins TRBV2 to TRBJ1-1; the match to TRBD1 covers 9 bases. Specimen: peripheral blood. The CDR3 region has the DNA TGTGCCAGCAGGGGCTACAGGGGGCGAGGTGAAGCTTTCTTT. Translation: CASRGYRGRGEAFF.